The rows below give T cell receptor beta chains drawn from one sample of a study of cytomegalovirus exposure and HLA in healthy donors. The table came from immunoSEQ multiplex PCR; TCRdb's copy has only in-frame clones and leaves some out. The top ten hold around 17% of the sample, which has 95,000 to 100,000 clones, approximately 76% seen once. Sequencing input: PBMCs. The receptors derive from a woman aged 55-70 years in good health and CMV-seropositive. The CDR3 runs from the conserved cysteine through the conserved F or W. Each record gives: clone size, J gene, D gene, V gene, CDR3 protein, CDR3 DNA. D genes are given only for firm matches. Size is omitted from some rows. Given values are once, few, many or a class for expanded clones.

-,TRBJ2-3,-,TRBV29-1,CSVRPASPRTDTQYF,TGCAGCGTGCGGCCGGCCAGCCCGAGGACAGATACGCAGTATTTT
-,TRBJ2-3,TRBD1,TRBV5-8,CASSLAVGQGVSTDTQYF,TGTGCCAGCAGCTTGGCGGTGGGCCAGGGGGTGAGCACAGATACGCAGTATTTT
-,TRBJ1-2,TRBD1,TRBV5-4,CASSPPSQGARGYTF,TGTGCCAGCAGCCCCCCCTCCCAGGGGGCTCGCGGCTACACCTTC
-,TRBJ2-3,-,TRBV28,CASSPPGGADTQYF,TGTGCCAGCAGTCCCCCGGGGGGCGCAGATACGCAGTATTTT
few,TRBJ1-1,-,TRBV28,CASKPGVSNTEAFF,TGTGCCAGCAAGCCAGGGGTTTCGAACACTGAAGCTTTCTTT
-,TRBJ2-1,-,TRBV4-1,CASSSRPKRNEQFF,TGCGCCAGCAGCTCCCGCCCCAAGCGGAATGAGCAGTTCTTC
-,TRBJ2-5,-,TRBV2,CASSVQGTGETQYF,TGTGCCAGCAGTGTTCAGGGGACGGGGGAGACCCAGTACTTC
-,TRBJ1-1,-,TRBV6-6,CASSYSGVPTEAFF,TGTGCCAGCAGTTACTCCGGTGTTCCTACTGAAGCTTTCTTT
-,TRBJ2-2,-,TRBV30,CAWSVRNTGELFF,TGTGCCTGGAGTGTGAGAAACACCGGGGAGCTGTTTTTT
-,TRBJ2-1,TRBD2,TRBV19,CASSLRLAGEAYNEQFF,TGTGCCAGTAGTCTCAGACTAGCGGGAGAAGCGTACAATGAGCAGTTCTTC
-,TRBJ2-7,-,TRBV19,CASSMEAGVTYEQYF,TGTGCCAGTAGTATGGAGGCAGGGGTGACCTACGAGCAGTACTTC
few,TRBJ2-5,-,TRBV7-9,CSSSHREPQYF,TGTTCCAGCAGCCATAGGGAGCCCCAGTACTTC
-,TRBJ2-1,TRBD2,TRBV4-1,CASSQVASGRYEQFF,TGCGCCAGCAGCCAAGTGGCTAGCGGGAGGTATGAGCAGTTCTTC
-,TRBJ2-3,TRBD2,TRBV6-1,CASVSSGDTQYF,TGTGCCAGCGTCTCTAGCGGGGATACGCAGTATTTT
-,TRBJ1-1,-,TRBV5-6,CASHSFGRPGGSTEAFF,TGTGCCAGCCACAGCTTCGGACGACCGGGAGGCAGCACTGAAGCTTTCTTT
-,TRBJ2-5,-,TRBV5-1,CASSLGQSQETQYF,TGCGCCAGCAGCTTGGGACAGAGCCAAGAGACCCAGTACTTC
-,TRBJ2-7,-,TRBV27,CASSFSVYYEQYF,TGTGCCAGCAGTTTTTCCGTTTACTACGAGCAGTACTTC
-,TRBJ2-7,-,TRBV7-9,CASSTSGASNEQYF,TGTGCCAGCAGCACATCAGGCGCGTCTAACGAGCAGTACTTC
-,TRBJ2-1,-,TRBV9,CASSVRGNNEQFF,TGTGCCAGCAGCGTGCGGGGAAACAATGAGCAGTTCTTC
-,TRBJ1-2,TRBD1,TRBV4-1,CASSPQGSGGLYGYTF,TGCGCCAGCAGCCCGCAGGGCTCAGGGGGACTCTATGGCTACACCTTC
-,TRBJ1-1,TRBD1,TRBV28,CASTEQGVNTEAFF,TGTGCCAGCACCGAACAGGGGGTTAACACTGAAGCTTTCTTT
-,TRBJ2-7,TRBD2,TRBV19,CASSDRDYSGYEQYF,TGTGCCAGTAGTGACCGGGACTACAGCGGCTACGAGCAGTACTTC
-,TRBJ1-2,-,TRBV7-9,CAVSSRGDNGYTF,TGTGCCGTTTCGAGCCGTGGGGACAATGGCTACACCTTC
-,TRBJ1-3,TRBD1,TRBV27,CASSATGGFGNTIYF,TGTGCCAGCAGTGCGACAGGGGGATTCGGAAACACCATATATTTT
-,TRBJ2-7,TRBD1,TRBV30,CAWSLTGTAYEQYF,TGTGCCTGGAGTCTGACAGGGACGGCCTACGAGCAGTACTTC
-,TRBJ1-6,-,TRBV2,CASSEEAGANSPLHF,TGTGCCAGCAGTGAAGAAGCAGGGGCTAATTCACCCCTCCACTTT
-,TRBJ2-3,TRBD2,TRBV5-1,CASRQRGYTDTQYF,TGCGCCAGCAGGCAGCGGGGGTACACAGATACGCAGTATTTT
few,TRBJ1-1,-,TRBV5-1,CASSWDGGDTEAFF,TGCGCCAGCAGCTGGGACGGGGGGGACACTGAAGCTTTCTTT
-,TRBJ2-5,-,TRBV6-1,CASRWTEETQYF,TGTGCCAGCAGGTGGACAGAAGAGACCCAGTACTTC
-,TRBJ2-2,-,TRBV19,CASSMSYLPAGELFF,TGTGCCAGTAGTATGAGCTACCTCCCGGCCGGGGAGCTGTTTTTT
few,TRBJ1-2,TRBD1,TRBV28,CASSFGTGRDYGYTF,TGTGCCAGCAGTTTTGGGACAGGGCGCGACTATGGCTACACCTTC
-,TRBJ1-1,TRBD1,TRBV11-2,CASSLGTGLTEAFF,TGTGCCAGCAGCTTGGGGACAGGACTGACTGAAGCTTTCTTT
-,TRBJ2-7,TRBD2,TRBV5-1,CASAGTSLYEQYF,TGCGCCAGCGCCGGGACTAGCTTATACGAGCAGTACTTC
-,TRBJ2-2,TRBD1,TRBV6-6,CASSSGTANTGELFF,TGTGCCAGCAGTTCCGGGACAGCGAACACCGGGGAGCTGTTTTTT
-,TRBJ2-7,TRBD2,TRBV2,CASSDLGLEIYEQYF,TGTGCCAGCAGTGATCTAGGACTAGAGATTTACGAGCAGTACTTC
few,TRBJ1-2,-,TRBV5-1,CASSLGGDYGYTF,TGCGCCAGCAGCTTGGGAGGAGACTATGGCTACACCTTC
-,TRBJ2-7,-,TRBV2,CASSDGQQLAYEQYF,TGTGCCAGCAGTGATGGGCAGCAACTAGCCTACGAGCAGTACTTC